This T cell receptor (beta chain) was observed in a study of blood T cells in healthy people across ages. Study as a whole: About one barcoded beta molecule per two T cells came from capture by template switching. The study's findings and limits: Relative to aged donors, long-lived donors carried more naive CD4+ cells and displayed higher diversity. A roughly linear age-dependent decrease characterized TCR beta diversity per million T cells.

Of note for this clonotype: Antigen unknown.

Between the trimmed V and J ends, which lost 6 bases and 4 bases, there was a span of 13 bases. Germline V lookup: CDR1 DFQATT, CDR2 SNEGSKA (reference sequence). This CDR3 spans 13 amino acids. PCR was performed a second time for about 7 to 12 cycles using a sample-barcoded 5' primer and a J-beta primer mix. TCRdb processed the 5' RACE reads anew with MiXCR; each CDR3 protein has one entry. The table records some 880,000 distinct CDR3 sequences, about 37% of them present only once. The chain couples TRBV20-1 to TRBJ2-1; no reliable D call. The receptor's source is a man younger than 35 in good health. Source material: blood. CDR3 in DNA: TGCAGTGCCCATACCCTGGCGTACAATGAGCAGTTCTTC. Translated: CSAHTLAYNEQFF.